This entry lists 6 T cell receptor beta chains sequenced from one sample in a study of identical twins. TCRdb fed the 5' RACE reads into MiXCR, producing one record per CDR3 protein. The repertoire includes 1.5 million to 2 million distinct CDR3 sequences, around a third of them detected once, and around 0.3% sits in the top ten. The sample consisted of cord blood. The receptors were gathered from a newborn girl in good health.

The chain is built from TRBV10-3 and TRBJ2-3; a weak D match, TRBD2 (6 bases). CDR3 size: 13 residues. Germline V gene data show CDR1 as ENHRY and CDR2 as SYGVKD. With 9 bases removed from V and 5 bases from J, the gap between germline ends came to 15 bases. The CDR3: CAIQTSPVDTQYF. The CDR3 coding sequence is TGTGCCATTCAAACTAGCCCGGTAGATACGCAGTATTTT.

In this sample, this clonotype turned up once. No conserved phenylalanine or tryptophan is present at the end of the CDR3, so a read error is the likely explanation. CDR3 bases: TGTGCCAGCAGTCCGCTTATCCCAGGAACAGGTCTCGGGTACGAGCAGTACTAC. Protein sequence: CASSPLIPGTGLGYEQYY. The chain links TRBV27 to TRBJ2-4, with D possibly matching TRBD1 (5 bases). The end of the DNA aligns better with TRBJ2-7, so the J call may be wrong. CDR1 is MNHEY and CDR2 is SMNVEV in the germline V gene (reference sequence). The CDR3 runs to 18 residues.

This clonotype came up many times. The chain carries TRBV6-1 and TRBJ2-3; TRBD2 aligns across 7 bases. The germline V gene encodes CDR1 MNHNS and CDR2 SASEGT. CDR3 length: 15 residues. J was trimmed by 2 bases and V by 5 bases; bases with no gene match: 7. The CDR3 nucleotides read TGTGCCAGCAGTCCCCGGGACTACCTCACAGATACGCAGTATTTT. Protein product: CASSPRDYLTDTQYF.

V and J are TRBV3-1 and TRBJ1-5, with D possibly TRBD1 on 6 matching bases. Germline V CDR1 and CDR2: LGHDT, YNNKEL (reference sequence). The CDR3 consists of 16 residues. With 2 bases removed from V and 4 bases from J, the gap between germline ends came to 15 bases. The CDR3: CASSQNRASGNQPQHF. Written as DNA, the CDR3 is TGTGCCAGCAGCCAAAACAGGGCCTCGGGGAATCAGCCCCAGCATTTT.

This chain links TRBV20-1 with TRBJ2-1; D possibly corresponds to TRBD1 (6 bases). Gene TRBJ2-7 matches the end of the DNA better, so the J call may be wrong. The CDR3 is 13 amino acids. Germline V gene sequence: CDR1 DFQATT, CDR2 SNEGSKA (reference sequence). The CDR3: CSASPLLQGEQYF. The CDR3 coding sequence is TGCAGTGCTTCACCCCTCTTACAGGGCGAGCAGTACTTC.

In its sample, this clonotype was seen a few times. CDR3 in amino acids: CASSKGQGPQETQYF. In nucleotides, the CDR3 is TGTGCCAGCAGTAAGGGACAGGGCCCACAAGAGACCCAGTACTTC. This rearrangement joins TRBV6-6 to TRBJ2-5; 9 nucleotides match TRBD1. The CDR3 is 15 residues long. Germline values: CDR1 MNHNY, CDR2 SVGAGI (reference sequence). V was clipped by 5 bases and J by 2 bases; unmatched bases: 6.